This T cell receptor beta chain was recorded in a study of blood T cell repertoires in COVID-19. CDR3 size: 16 residues. Germline values: CDR1 SEHNR, CDR2 FQNEAQ (reference sequence). Trimming removed 3 bases at V and 0 bases at J, with 12 bases between. The study drew participants aged about 18 to 89 years from approximately 23 US areas. Cohort 3 donors counted as recovered after two negative PCRs, clearance, or resolved symptoms. In the original processing: From reference gene primer amplification, estimates of nucleated cell counts were derived. Generated by immunoSEQ multiplex PCR, the TCRdb table keeps only in-frame clones and is missing some. D and trimming were read from the DNA, whereas the V and J calls and clone size are those reported in that table. This sample has around 290,000 clones, with more than 80% found just once.

The rearrangement joins TRBV7-9 to TRBJ2-1; D is ambiguous. The source material was PBMCs or T cells enriched from blood (not recorded which). The clonotype originates from a woman in her 30s who had recovered from COVID-19. Written as DNA, the CDR3 is TGTGCCAGCAGCTTTTACAGTCTAAGCTCCTACAATGAGCAGTTCTTC. This encodes CASSFYSLSSYNEQFF.